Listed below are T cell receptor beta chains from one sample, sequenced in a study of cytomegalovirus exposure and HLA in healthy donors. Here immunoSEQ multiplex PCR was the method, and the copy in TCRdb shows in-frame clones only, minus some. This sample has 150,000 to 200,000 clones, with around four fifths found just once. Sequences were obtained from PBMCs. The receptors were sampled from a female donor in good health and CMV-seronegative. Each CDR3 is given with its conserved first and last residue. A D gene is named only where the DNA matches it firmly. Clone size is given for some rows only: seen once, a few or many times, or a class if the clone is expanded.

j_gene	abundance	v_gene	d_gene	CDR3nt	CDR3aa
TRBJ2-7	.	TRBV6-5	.	TGTGCCAGCAGTTACTCGAAACGTGCCCCCTACGAGCAGTACTTC	CASSYSKRAPYEQYF
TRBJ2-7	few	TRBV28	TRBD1	TGTGCCAGCAGTTTCCGGGACAGGGCCTACGAGCAGTACTTC	CASSFRDRAYEQYF
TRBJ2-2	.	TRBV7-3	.	TGTGCCAGCAGCTTAATGCCCACTGAGAACACCGGGGAGCTGTTTTTT	CASSLMPTENTGELFF
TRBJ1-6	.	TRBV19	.	TGTGCCAGTAGTATCCCCCCGACGGGGGATTCACCCCTCCACTTT	CASSIPPTGDSPLHF
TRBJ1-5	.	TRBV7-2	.	TGTGCCAGCAGCTTAAGGACAGCGTTAAATCAGCCCCAGCATTTT	CASSLRTALNQPQHF
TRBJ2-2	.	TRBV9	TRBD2	TGTGCCAGCAGCGTAGTGGCTAGCGGGAACACCGGGGAGCTGTTTTTT	CASSVVASGNTGELFF
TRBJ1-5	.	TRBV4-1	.	TGCGCCAGCAGCCACCAGTGGGGGGGAGATCATCAGCCCCAGCATTTT	CASSHQWGGDHQPQHF
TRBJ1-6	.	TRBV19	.	TGTGCCAGTCAAAGTGGGGCTAATTCACCCCTCCACTTT	CASQSGANSPLHF
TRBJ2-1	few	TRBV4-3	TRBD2	TGCGCCAGCAGCCATCAAAGCCTGGGACTAGCGGGATACTACAATGAGCAGTTCTTC	CASSHQSLGLAGYYNEQFF
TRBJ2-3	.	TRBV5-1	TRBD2	TGCGCCAGCAGCACGACTAGCGGGGCACCCACAGATACGCAGTATTTT	CASSTTSGAPTDTQYF
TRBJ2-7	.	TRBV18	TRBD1	TGTGCCAGCTCACCACTTGACAGGGGCTACGAGCAGTACTTC	CASSPLDRGYEQYF